This T cell receptor beta chain emerged from a study of T cell responses to AZD1222 COVID-19 vaccine (dated by TCRdb to 2020 to 2022). For context, the study as a whole: Because spike-specific TCR depth and breadth did not differ between the two schedules, AZD1222 recipients who got a second dose at roughly 4 weeks were pooled with those who got a second dose at roughly 12 weeks. A total of more than 230 trial participants underwent TCR sequencing, of whom 200 to 220 had received two doses of AZD1222 and around 26 had received two doses of the MenACWY control vaccine. Trial participants were enrolled into age subgroups of 18-55, 56-69 and 70-plus years, which contained roughly 140, 27 and 60 TCR-sequenced participants, respectively. The paper as a whole reports these results and caveats: Reportedly, almost half of the unique spike-specific TCRs recognized epitopes lying outside the regions that are mutated in the B.1.351 and B.1.1.7 variants. Conclusions about previously exposed vaccinees are limited because only five or six AZD1222 recipients were SARS-CoV-2 seropositive at baseline. In the small 56-69-year group, the increase in depth fell short of significance, most likely because of low power. Because no day 14 peak-response samples were available, repertoires were characterized only after the peak T cell response. Participants were mostly white British and included more females than males, and it was suggested by the authors that clonal diversity may have been underestimated. After two AZD1222 doses, both the breadth and the depth of spike-specific TCRs were significantly higher than at day 0 and than in MenACWY recipients. Vaccine-associated CD4 TCRs spanned the whole spike protein, with dominant responses in regions 160-218 and 743-854.

The CDR3 regions of human TCRbeta chains were analyzed by immunosequencing. For the original study's pipeline: TCRs in the repertoires were matched against a reference library of SARS-CoV-2-specific TCRs that had been generated with the MIRA antigen-specificity platform. Breadth was defined as the fraction of unique TCRs that were SARS-CoV-2-associated, and depth was defined as the fraction of total T cells that were SARS-CoV-2-associated. Using the MIRA data, every spike-specific TCR was mapped to the spike region that the TCR reacted to and assigned to either a CD4 or a CD8 class. Log10-transformed breadth and depth values were compared by one-way ANOVA with Sidak's multiple comparisons tests. This is the immuneACCESS table as TCRdb keeps it, with only in-frame sequences that have V and J called. A part of the clones is gone; compared with another copy, unresolved V genes explain less than half, and the rest is unexplained. V, J and clone size are those of that table, while D and trimming were read from the DNA. The sample table contains about 140,000 clones; only one count was recorded for roughly 90% of them. The ten largest clones take up 2.5% to 3.5% of the sample.

To note about this clone: It has no known antigen specificity. One base away there is no much larger clone; base qualities are not given.

V is reduced by 5 bases and J by 3 bases, leaving a spacing of 11 bases between them. CDR1 and CDR2 (LNHDA, SQIVND) derive from the germline V gene (reference sequence). Including the terminal cysteine and phenylalanine, the CDR3 comprises 13 residues. The retained sequence is limited to the CDR3, 39 bases, with the frame set at the first base. The sample's time point label is to be understood as: baseline before first vaccination. The vaccinee samples were drawn from two UK trials, COV001 and COV002, one of which was a single-blind randomized controlled phase 2/3 trial testing AZD1222 (ChAdOx1 nCoV-19) in healthy adults. Trial participant PBMC samples were collected at day 0 and day 28 after the second dose for TCRbeta chain sequencing.

The chain is made from TRBV19 and TRBJ2-7, with the identity of the D gene unclear. This receptor was obtained from an adult in good health. The input for sequencing was peripheral blood, taken on day 0 of AZD1222 vaccination. The CDR3 is CASSRGYVYEQYF. In nucleotides, the sequence is TGTGCCAGTAGTCGCGGATACGTCTACGAGCAGTACTTC.